This T cell receptor beta chain is from a study of blood T cell repertoires in COVID-19. The wider study: Sources were T cells, B-cell-depleted T cells, or PBMCs; the material itself was cDNA or gDNA.

This CDR3 comprises 12 residues. Trimming removed 6 bases from V and 7 bases from J, with 12 bases in between. The study recruited people aged about 18 to 90 years across about two dozen US areas. Allocation to cohorts depended on clinical history reported by the participants. Some clones are missing from TCRdb's copy, which holds only in-frame ones; the method was immunoSEQ multiplex PCR. The data show fewer than 400,000 clones, around 90% seen once. This clone turned up a few times. The rearrangement links TRBV12-3 or TRBV12-4 to TRBJ1-2; tentative D call: TRBD1 (5 bases). Sequences were obtained from PBMCs or T cells enriched from blood (not recorded which). The TCR originated in a man aged 60-69 years who had recovered from COVID-19. The chain's CDR3 is CASSHGGGGYTF. CDR3 nucleotides: TGTGCCAGCAGCCACGGGGGGGGTGGCTACACCTTC.